The 15 T cell receptor beta chains presented below share a single source sample, sequenced in a study of blood T cells in healthy people across ages (dated by TCRdb to about 2015). The library was obtained by 5' RACE. TCRdb lists the instrument as Illumina HiSeq 2500. A second roughly 6 to 12 cycle PCR used a sample-barcoded 5' primer and a J-beta primer mix. Starting from the raw public reads, TCRdb applied fastp trimming at Q25, assembled clones with MiXCR and retained in-frame beta chains. Each CDR3 protein appears once, grouped with its most common genes and DNA. Across this sample there are approximately 810,000 distinct CDR3 sequences, with about 30% seen only once. 17% of the sample belongs to the ten largest clones. Sequencing was done on a sample of blood. These receptors originate from a woman of 80 years or more in good health.

The chain is built from TRBV2 and TRBJ1-1; D unresolved. The V and J ends lost 5 bases and 3 bases respectively, with 7 bases between them. Germline CDR1 SNHLY, CDR2 FYNNEI. This CDR3 is built from 12 residues. The CDR3 DNA reads TGTGCCAGCAGTCTGGCCCACACTGAAGCTTTCTTT. This codes for CASSLAHTEAFF. Full variable domain (missing parts from reference TRBV2 and TRBJ1-1): EPEVTQTPSHQVTQMGQEVILRCVPISNHLYFYWYRQILGQKVEFLVSFYNNEISEKSEIFDDQFSVERPDGSNFTLKIRSTKLEDSAMYFCASSLAHTEAFFGQGTRLTVV.

At least ten counts were recorded for this clonotype. The chain links TRBV28 to TRBJ2-1, with D possibly TRBD2 on 5 matching bases. V was trimmed by 5 bases and J by 5 bases, leaving 19 bases between them. The CDR3 has 16 residues. Germline values: CDR1 MDHEN, CDR2 SYDVKM. CDR3 amino acids: CASSPRFVLVNNEQFF. In nucleotides, the CDR3 is TGTGCCAGCAGTCCCCGGTTTGTACTAGTAAACAATGAGCAGTTCTTC. Full variable domain (missing parts from reference TRBV28 and TRBJ2-1): DVKVTQSSRYLVKRTGEKVFLECVQDMDHENMFWYRQDPGLGLRLIYFSYDVKMKEKGDIPEGYSVSREKKERFSLILESASTNQTSMYLCASSPRFVLVNNEQFFGPGTRLTVL.

This clonotype was seen at least ten times. V and J are TRBV30 and TRBJ2-1; 7 bases line up with TRBD1. CDR3 length: 16 residues. CDR1 is GTSNPN, CDR2 SVGIG, per germline (reference sequence). Trimming at V came to 4 bases and at J to 5 bases, leaving 14 bases not matched to a gene. CDR3 DNA sequence: TGTGCCTGGAACCTTGCAGGGGACAGACCAAACAATGAGCAGTTCTTC. This codes for CAWNLAGDRPNNEQFF.

As regards this clonotype: Mismatch with germline at one junction end may stem from a read error. This chain joins TRBV4-3 and TRBJ1-2, with D possibly being TRBD1 (5 bases). Germline loops: CDR1 LGHNA, CDR2 YSLEER. There are 15 residues in the CDR3. CDR3 sequence: CASRQGNQGLYGYTF. The CDR3 DNA sequence: TGCGCCAGCAGACAAGGTAACCAGGGCCTTTATGGCTACACCTTC.

The sample holds many counts of this clonotype. The chain carries TRBV12-3 or TRBV12-4 and TRBJ1-2, with TRBD1 identical over 7 bases. The J segment lost 4 bases and the V segment lost 5 bases, leaving 4 bases of the junction unmatched. The CDR3 has 13 amino acids. The CDR3 sequence is CASSPTGTYGYTF. DNA for the CDR3: TGTGCCAGCAGTCCGACAGGGACCTATGGCTACACCTTC.

The table lists this clonotype with many counts. The chain couples TRBV20-1 to TRBJ1-5; TRBD1 agrees at 9 bases. This CDR3 contains 12 residues. V shed 6 bases and J 5 bases; nucleotides not matched to a gene: 2. Germline V lookup: CDR1 DFQATT, CDR2 SNEGSKA (reference sequence). The CDR3 sequence: CSARQGDQPQHF. CDR3 DNA: TGCAGTGCGCGACAGGGGGATCAGCCCCAGCATTTT.

On this clonotype: Possible read error: a much larger clone is one base away. The CDR3 reads CASSPRVITGTQYF. Written as DNA, the CDR3 is TGTGCCAGCAGTCCTAGGGTTATAACAGGTACGCAGTATTTT. This chain uses TRBV6-2 or TRBV6-3 with TRBJ2-3; a weak D match, TRBD1 (5 bases). The CDR3 sequence is 14 residues long. CDR1 and CDR2 from the germline V gene are MNHEY and SVGEGT.

This clonotype was found many times. This chain uses TRBV6-2 or TRBV6-3 with TRBJ2-7; D is uncertain. V lost 6 bases, J lost 2 bases, and 11 bases lay in between. The CDR3 has 13 amino acids. Germline V lookup: CDR1 MNHEY, CDR2 SVGEGT. CDR3 residues: CASSQTPTYEQYF. CDR3 coding DNA: TGTGCCAGCAGCCAGACTCCGACCTACGAGCAGTACTTC.

The chain's CDR3 is CSARDLRAGKPKTRETQYF. The CDR3 coding sequence is TGCAGTGCTAGAGATCTTCGGGCAGGCAAACCTAAAACGCGAGAGACCCAGTACTTC. This chain links TRBV20-1 with TRBJ2-7; unclear D gene. The DNA end lines up better with TRBJ2-5; the J call may be wrong. This CDR3 has 19 residues. The germline CDR1 and CDR2 sequences are DFQATT and SNEGSKA (reference sequence).

This clonotype was seen many times. V and J are TRBV27 and TRBJ1-2, with 11 bases aligning to TRBD1. The germline V gene encodes CDR1 MNHEY and CDR2 SMNVEV (reference sequence). J lost 6 bases, V lost 5 bases, and 5 bases had no gene match. The CDR3 loop spans 14 amino acids. CDR3 nucleotide sequence: TGTGCCAGCAGTGCGGGACAGGGGGTGGATGGCTACACCTTC. Protein product: CASSAGQGVDGYTF.

The sample holds a few counts of this clonotype. This chain uses TRBV20-1 with TRBJ1-2; D might be TRBD1 (5 bases). The CDR3 has 12 amino acids. Germline V CDR1 and CDR2: DFQATT, SNEGSKA (reference sequence). CDR3 loop: CRANVGDYGYTF. CDR3 nucleotide sequence: TGCAGGGCCAACGTAGGGGACTATGGCTACACCTTC.

Worth noting for this clonotype: The junction departs from germline at one end; a sequencing error may be responsible. The CDR3 nucleotides are TGTGCCAGCAGGTTAGCCCCGAACACTGAAGCTTTCTTT. As protein: CASRLAPNTEAFF. V gene TRBV12-3 or TRBV12-4 combines with J gene TRBJ1-1; D gene uncertain. CDR3 size: 13 residues.

The chain uses TRBV6-2 or TRBV6-3 and TRBJ1-1; 9 nucleotides line up with TRBD1. V lost 6 bases to trimming and J lost 0 bases; unmatched junction nucleotides: 8. Germline V lookup: CDR1 MNHEY, CDR2 SVGEGT. The length of the CDR3 is 16 residues. For the CDR3, the DNA is TGTGCCAGCAGGGATGGGACAGGGCTTATGAACACTGAAGCTTTCTTT. Residues: CASRDGTGLMNTEAFF.

Many counts were recorded for this clonotype. The chain employs TRBV12-3 or TRBV12-4 and TRBJ1-5; no clear D. The CDR3 loop spans 15 amino acids. The V end lost 6 bases, the J end lost 0 bases, and 12 bases lay between the germline ends. The CDR3 bases are TGTGCCAGCAGCTACGCCCATAGTAGCAATCAGCCCCAGCATTTT. Translating gives CASSYAHSSNQPQHF.

This clonotype showed up just a few times. This chain connects TRBV5-1 to TRBJ1-1; a possible D gene is TRBD1 (6 bases). The CDR3 is 14 amino acids. Trimming cost V 2 bases and J 5 bases, with 13 bases left between them. Germline CDR1 reads SGHRS; CDR2 reads YFSETQ. The CDR3 here is CASSFGGAQTEAFF. CDR3 sequence (DNA): TGCGCCAGCAGCTTCGGGGGGGCGCAGACTGAAGCTTTCTTT.